The rows below give T cell receptor beta chains drawn from one sample of a study of cytomegalovirus exposure and HLA in healthy donors. Sequenced by immunoSEQ multiplex PCR; TCRdb stores in-frame clones only, minus some. The data show 130,000 to 150,000 clones, about 89% seen once. Sequencing was done on a sample of PBMCs. The receptors here all came from a man between 18 and 35 years old in good health and CMV-seronegative. CDR3s include the opening cysteine and the closing phenylalanine or tryptophan.

>TRBJ2-7|TRBV30
CAWSVGGTVEQYF
>TRBJ2-7|TRBV5-4
CASSLGRGAGAYEQYF
>TRBJ2-1|TRBV9
CASSVGGGDEQFF
>TRBJ2-3|TRBV7-2
CASSLVSADTQYF
>TRBJ1-2|TRBV29-1
CSVRNRDNSGYTF
>TRBJ1-5|TRBV6-1
CASMIWYQGGQPQHF
>TRBJ2-1|TRBV29-1
CSVGRRGGRVEQFF
>TRBJ1-1|TRBV7-8
CASSLDREGVFTEAFF
>TRBJ2-2|TRBV18
CASSPGTANTGELFF
>TRBJ2-3|TRBV5-4
CASSQRTNTDTQYF
>TRBJ2-1|TRBV13
CASSHTGSSYNEQFF
>TRBJ1-6|TRBV2
CASRTEYNSPLHF
>TRBJ2-1|TRBV4-3
CASSQTSGTSWVYNEQFF
>TRBJ2-1|TRBV5-1
CASSSGGTSSAYNEQFF
>TRBJ2-1|TRBV7-2
CASSSAGGPTNEQFF
>TRBJ1-2|TRBV14
CASSQVGTSLLYTF
>TRBJ2-7|TRBV7-6
CASSLGQGMHEQYF
>TRBJ2-4|TRBV5-1
CASSLTPGTVENIQYF
>TRBJ2-7|TRBV5-6
CASSLDPGTYEQYF
>TRBJ1-1|TRBV27
CASSPQPGQWVSWGVSTEAFF
>TRBJ1-4|TRBV5-1
CASSPETGSREKLFF
>TRBJ1-5|TRBV10-3
CAISEAAAGNQPQHF
>TRBJ1-2|TRBV9
CASSPQGQRGYTF
>TRBJ2-7|TRBV9
CASSVGGGRSYEQYF
>TRBJ2-4|TRBV5-1
CASSYAGGFGKNIQYF
>TRBJ2-2|TRBV5-1
CASSLLASSVSGELFF
>TRBJ2-7|TRBV28
CASTDNSYEQYF
>TRBJ1-2|TRBV29-1
CSVPWAQKQGTNYGYTF
>TRBJ2-1|TRBV27
CASSTGTSGATEQFF
>TRBJ2-5|TRBV9
CASSVGLRRQATAQETQYF
>TRBJ2-4|TRBV19
CASSIWGQGALAKNIQYF
>TRBJ1-6|TRBV2
CAVHRDSDSPLHF
>TRBJ1-2|TRBV6-5
CAIRTGGGDGYTF
>TRBJ1-6|TRBV4-1
CASSQEGLAGQGFLPLHF
>TRBJ2-7|TRBV27
CASSLSSGQIYEQYF
>TRBJ2-1|TRBV2
CASRGTSGSQFF
>TRBJ1-1|TRBV27
CASTRVGGNTEAFF
>TRBJ1-5|TRBV2
CATILDRGQPQHF
>TRBJ2-5|TRBV11-3
CASSFQQETQYF
>TRBJ2-1|TRBV6-5
CASQRDRGLNEQFF
>TRBJ2-1|TRBV10-3
CAIRAGLAGGLSNEQFF
>TRBJ2-1|TRBV9
CASSVDGRGQRYHNEQFF
>TRBJ1-2|TRBV30
CAWGQGINYGYTF
>TRBJ2-7|TRBV7-9
CASSPGTSDEKYEQYF
>TRBJ1-4|TRBV5-1
CASSLNSGGYEKLFF
>TRBJ1-5|TRBV2
CASQVGRQGSNQPQHF
>TRBJ2-7|TRBV19
CASSRQLSSYEQYF
>TRBJ2-7|TRBV5-4
CASSSFRQGGTYEQYF
>TRBJ1-2|TRBV29-1
CSVGSVGVYGYTF
>TRBJ1-5|TRBV2
CASRRYRDGQPQHF
>TRBJ2-7|TRBV4-2
CASSQDIRRGSVDYEQYF
>TRBJ2-3|TRBV6-1
CASNPGGLTDTQYF
>TRBJ2-5|TRBV4-2
CASSQVKVGLAGEETQYF
>TRBJ2-2|TRBV6-1
CASSDAPGGTGGELFF
>TRBJ1-5|TRBV15
CATSRDHPDRVANQPQHF
>TRBJ1-2|TRBV25-1
CASSGPGQGYGYTF
>TRBJ2-5|TRBV30
CAWSVGAGETQYF